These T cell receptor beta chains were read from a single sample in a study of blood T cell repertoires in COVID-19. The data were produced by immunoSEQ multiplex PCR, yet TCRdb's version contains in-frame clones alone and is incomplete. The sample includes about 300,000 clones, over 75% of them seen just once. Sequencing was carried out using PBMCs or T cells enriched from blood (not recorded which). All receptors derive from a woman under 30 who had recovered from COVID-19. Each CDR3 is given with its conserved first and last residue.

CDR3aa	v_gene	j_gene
CASRPQRTSGGVVNEQFF	TRBV28	TRBJ2-1
CASSIAVEETQYF	TRBV19	TRBJ2-5
CASSPLAGAYNEQFF	TRBV19	TRBJ2-1
CASSEINEQFF	TRBV28	TRBJ2-1
CASSLGQPNTEAFF	TRBV5-1	TRBJ1-1
CASSLTQGSNTGELFF	TRBV7-6	TRBJ2-2
CASSLDGLAGQETQYF	TRBV11-2	TRBJ2-5
CSARRGGEQFF	TRBV20-1	TRBJ2-1
CASSLRTGGTGELFF	TRBV19	TRBJ2-2
CASSLDSGGPPYEQYF	TRBV7-8	TRBJ2-7
CAIRETANTEAFF	TRBV10-3	TRBJ1-1
CASSYNSYNGIENIQYF	TRBV19	TRBJ2-4
CASSLYGTRTNYGYTF	TRBV13	TRBJ1-2
CASSLGGLAGYNEQFF	TRBV5-5	TRBJ2-1
CASSPSGSTGELFF	TRBV3-1/TRBV3-2	TRBJ2-2
CATPETAPTEAFF	TRBV10-1	TRBJ1-1
CASSFGTSGGFQEQYF	TRBV7-6	TRBJ2-7
CASRFGQLGTEAFF	TRBV12-1	TRBJ1-1
CASSLNNSPLHF	TRBV7-9	TRBJ1-6
CASSLALRGGIYNEQFF	TRBV7-9	TRBJ2-1
CAWSQGALGANVLTF	TRBV30	TRBJ2-6
CASSVLSGEIAEDVTNEKLFF	TRBV2	TRBJ1-4
CAIRRGLDTYEQYF	TRBV10-3	TRBJ2-7
CASSEDATGSQETQYF	TRBV2	TRBJ2-5
CASSFPWVTENSNQPQHF	TRBV28	TRBJ1-5
CASSGTGTINIQYF	TRBV2	TRBJ2-4
CASSQSLGLAGVETQYF	TRBV3-1/TRBV3-2	TRBJ2-5
CASSLDWSGAYGYTF	TRBV7-9	TRBJ1-2
CAWSVQAYSPLHF	TRBV30	TRBJ1-6
CASSTGARYYGYTF	TRBV28	TRBJ1-2
CASSVNRDRMGYTF	TRBV2	TRBJ1-2
CARSLPSGNEQYF	TRBV5-3	TRBJ2-7
CASRGSGTGYNSPLHF	TRBV28	TRBJ1-6
CASSIRQDSYEQYF	TRBV18	TRBJ2-7
CASSPGTVYQETQYF	TRBV2	TRBJ2-5
CASSTQGYEAFF	TRBV7-9	TRBJ1-1
CAWRAGTSGGGRLDEQFF	TRBV2	TRBJ2-1
CASSFREGPRRYEQYF	TRBV7-2	TRBJ2-7
CASRRRQPQHF	TRBV23-1	TRBJ1-5
CASSHATSGAISYEQYF	TRBV3-1/TRBV3-2	TRBJ2-7
CASLTDMNTEAFF	TRBV2	TRBJ1-1
CASSRGQNTEAFF	TRBV3-1/TRBV3-2	TRBJ1-1
CASSSRQERTTNEKLFF	TRBV7-9	TRBJ1-4
CASSQAGYSNQPQHF	TRBV4-1	TRBJ1-5